This T cell receptor (beta chain) was recorded in a study of patients and donors after allogeneic stem cell transplantation. Each CDR3 protein gets one entry after TCRdb re-called the RT-PCR reads with MiXCR. Of about 960,000 distinct CDR3 sequences in the sample, 18% were seen once. In this sample, this clonotype turned up a few times. The sample comprised blood, either unsorted or a sorted T cell fraction (not recorded which). The TCR comes from a human donor who was either an allogeneic HSCT recipient or a stem cell or donor lymphocyte infusion donor (not recorded which). It is not recorded whose cells these are; they may come from a transplant donor.

The CDR3 sequence: CSARAVQYNQPQHF. CDR3 coding DNA: TGCAGTGCTAGGGCGGTCCAGTACAATCAGCCCCAGCATTTT. The chain carries TRBV20-1 and TRBJ1-5; no clear D. This CDR3 is 14 amino acids long. V was pared by 3 bases and J by 3 bases, with 12 bases between. CDR1 and CDR2 (germline): DFQATT, SNEGSKA (reference sequence).